This T cell receptor (beta chain) was recovered during a study of shared clonotypes between healthy human individuals. The CDR3 loop spans 15 amino acids. V lost 4 bases and J 7 bases, leaving 17 bases between the germline ends. Germline values: CDR1 SGHRS, CDR2 YFSETQ. Only in-frame clones appear in the TCRdb table, and some are missing; sequencing was by immunoSEQ multiplex PCR. This table holds 2 million to 2.5 million clones, 80% to 95% found once. The TCR originated in a man aged 18-30 years in good health. Some clones in this sample may be carry-over from other donors' samples. The sequencing sample was made of naive CD4+ T cells from PBMCs. Described subset: CD45RA+ positively selected. This chain connects TRBV5-1 to TRBJ2-2; D perhaps matches TRBD2 (5 bases). The CDR3 here is CASSTFGLSYGELFF. The CDR3 region has the DNA TGCGCCAGCAGCACCTTCGGACTGTCATACGGGGAGCTGTTTTTT.